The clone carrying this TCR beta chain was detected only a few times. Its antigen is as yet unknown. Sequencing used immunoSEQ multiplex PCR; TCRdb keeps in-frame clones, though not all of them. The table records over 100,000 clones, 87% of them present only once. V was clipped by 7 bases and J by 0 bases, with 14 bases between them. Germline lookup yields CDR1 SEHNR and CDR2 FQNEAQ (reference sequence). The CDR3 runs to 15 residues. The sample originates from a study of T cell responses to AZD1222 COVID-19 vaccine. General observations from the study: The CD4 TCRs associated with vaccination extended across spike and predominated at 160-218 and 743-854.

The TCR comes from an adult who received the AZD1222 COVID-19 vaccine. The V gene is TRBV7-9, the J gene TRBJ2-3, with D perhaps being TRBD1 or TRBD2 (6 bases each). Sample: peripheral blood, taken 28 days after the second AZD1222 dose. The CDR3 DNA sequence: TGTGCCAGCATAAACCCGGGGGCGAGCACAGATACGCAGTATTTT. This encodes CASINPGASTDTQYF. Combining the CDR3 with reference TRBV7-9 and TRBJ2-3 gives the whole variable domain DTGVSQNPRHKITKRGQNVTFRCDPISEHNRLYWYRQTLGQGPEFLTYFQNEAQLEKSRLLSDRFSAERPKGSFSTLEIQRTEQGDSAMYLCASINPGASTDTQYFGPGTRLTVL.